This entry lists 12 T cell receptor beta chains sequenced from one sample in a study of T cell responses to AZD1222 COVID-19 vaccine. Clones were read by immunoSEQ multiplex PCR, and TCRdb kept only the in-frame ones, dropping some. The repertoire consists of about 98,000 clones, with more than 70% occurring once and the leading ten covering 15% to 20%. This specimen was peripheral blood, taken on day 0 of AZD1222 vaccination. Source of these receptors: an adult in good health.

This chain's CDR3 is CASSTTKSTGELFF. Here the CDR3 DNA reads TGTGCCAGCAGTACCACAAAGTCCACCGGGGAGCTGTTTTTT. The chain carries TRBV28 and TRBJ2-2; D unclear. Trimming took 5 bases from V and 4 from J, leaving 11 bases between them. The germline gives CDR1 MDHEN, CDR2 SYDVKM. The CDR3 is made up of 14 amino acids.

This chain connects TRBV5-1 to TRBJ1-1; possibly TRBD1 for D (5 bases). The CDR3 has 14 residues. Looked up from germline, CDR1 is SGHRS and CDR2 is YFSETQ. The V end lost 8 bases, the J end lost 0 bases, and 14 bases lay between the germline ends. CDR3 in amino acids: CASRDQTVNTEAFF. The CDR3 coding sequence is TGCGCCAGTAGGGACCAAACAGTGAACACTGAAGCTTTCTTT.

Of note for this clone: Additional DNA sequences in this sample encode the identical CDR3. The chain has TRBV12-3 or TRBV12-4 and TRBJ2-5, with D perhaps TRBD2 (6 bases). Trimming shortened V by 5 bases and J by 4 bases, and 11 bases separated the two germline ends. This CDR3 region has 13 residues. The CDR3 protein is CASSLPEGETQYF. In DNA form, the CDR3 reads TGTGCCAGCAGTCTACCGGAGGGAGAGACCCAGTACTTC.

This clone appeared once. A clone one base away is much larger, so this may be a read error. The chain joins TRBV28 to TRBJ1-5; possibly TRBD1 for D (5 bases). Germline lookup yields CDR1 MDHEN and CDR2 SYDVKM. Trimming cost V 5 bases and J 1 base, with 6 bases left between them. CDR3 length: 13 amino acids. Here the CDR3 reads CASSGDSNQPQHF. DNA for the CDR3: TGTGCCAGCAGTGGGGACAGCAATCAGCCCCAGCATTTT.

CDR3 in amino acids: CATSAGNPQENEKLFF. CDR3 coding DNA: TGTGCCACCAGCGCGGGGAATCCACAGGAGAATGAAAAACTGTTTTTT. The chain links TRBV15 to TRBJ1-4; perhaps TRBD1 as D (5 bases). The germline gives CDR1 LNHNV, CDR2 YYDKDF (reference sequence). This CDR3 contains 16 residues. V was shortened by 5 bases and J by 5 bases, with 18 bases between the two germline ends.

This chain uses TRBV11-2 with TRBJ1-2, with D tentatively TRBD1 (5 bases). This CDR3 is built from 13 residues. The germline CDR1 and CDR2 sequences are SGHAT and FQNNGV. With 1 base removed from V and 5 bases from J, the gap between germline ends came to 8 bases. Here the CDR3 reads CASSLGGVYGYTF. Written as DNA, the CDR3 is TGTGCCAGCAGCTTAGGGGGCGTTTATGGCTACACCTTC.

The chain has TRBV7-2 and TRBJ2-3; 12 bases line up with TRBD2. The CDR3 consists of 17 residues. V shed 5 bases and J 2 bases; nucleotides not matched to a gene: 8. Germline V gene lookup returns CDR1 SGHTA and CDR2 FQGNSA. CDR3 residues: CASSPLLAGGTTDTQYF. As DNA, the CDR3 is TGTGCCAGCAGCCCACTTCTAGCGGGGGGGACCACAGATACGCAGTATTTT.

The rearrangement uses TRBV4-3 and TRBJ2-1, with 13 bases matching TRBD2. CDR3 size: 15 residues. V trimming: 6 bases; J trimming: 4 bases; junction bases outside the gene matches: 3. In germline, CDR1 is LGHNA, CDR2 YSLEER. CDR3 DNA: TGCGCCAGCAGGTCGGGACTAGCGGGATACAATGAGCAGTTCTTC. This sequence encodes CASRSGLAGYNEQFF.

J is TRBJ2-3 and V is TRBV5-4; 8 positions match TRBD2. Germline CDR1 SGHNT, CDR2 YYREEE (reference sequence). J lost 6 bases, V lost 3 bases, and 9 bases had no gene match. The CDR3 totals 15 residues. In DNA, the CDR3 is TGTGCCAGCAGCTCACGGACTAGCACCATCGATACGCAGTATTTT. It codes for CASSSRTSTIDTQYF.

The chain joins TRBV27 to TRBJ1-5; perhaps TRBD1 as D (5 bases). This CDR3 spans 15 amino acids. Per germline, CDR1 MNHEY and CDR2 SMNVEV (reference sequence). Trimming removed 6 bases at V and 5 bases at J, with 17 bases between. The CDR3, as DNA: TGTGCCAGCAGCCATCGGGGGGTAGCGGATCAGCCCCAGCATTTT. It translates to CASSHRGVADQPQHF.

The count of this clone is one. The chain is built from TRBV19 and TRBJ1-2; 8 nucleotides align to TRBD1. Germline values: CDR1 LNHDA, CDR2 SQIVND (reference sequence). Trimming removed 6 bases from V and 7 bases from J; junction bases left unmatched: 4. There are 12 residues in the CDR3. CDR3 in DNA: TGTGCCAGTAGGACAGGGGTGGGTGGCTACACCTTC. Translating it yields CASRTGVGGYTF.

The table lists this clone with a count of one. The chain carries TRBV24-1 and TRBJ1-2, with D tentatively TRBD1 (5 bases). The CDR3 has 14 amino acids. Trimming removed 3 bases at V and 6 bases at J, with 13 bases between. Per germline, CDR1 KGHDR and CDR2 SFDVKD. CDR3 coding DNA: TGTGCCACCAGTGATGGGACCCTGGCGAATGGCTACACCTTC. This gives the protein CATSDGTLANGYTF.